This T cell receptor (beta chain) emerged from a study of CD8 T cells in ankylosing spondylitis. TCRdb redid the calling of the 5' RACE reads with MiXCR, one entry per CDR3 protein. The table includes about 200,000 distinct CDR3 sequences, roughly 13% detected once. The sequence came from a male donor with ankylosing spondylitis or in good health (not recorded which). Sequencing used blood, either unsorted or a sorted T cell fraction (not recorded which).

The CDR3 reads CSAAGDTEAFF. DNA of the CDR3: TGCAGTGCTGCAGGGGACACTGAAGCTTTCTTT. The chain uses TRBV20-1 and TRBJ1-1; the D gene is possibly TRBD1 (6 bases). Germline assignment: CDR1 DFQATT and CDR2 SNEGSKA (reference sequence). CDR3 length equals 11 residues. V shed 5 bases and J shed 3 bases, with 7 bases lying between them.